The 16 T cell receptor beta chains below all came from one sample that was sequenced in a study of a mutant IDH1 vaccine in newly diagnosed glioma. The data were produced by immunoSEQ multiplex PCR, yet TCRdb's version contains in-frame clones alone and is incomplete. The table shows approximately 82,000 clones, with 85% occurring only once. Documented time point: week 23, last vaccination. All doses held 300 ug of mutant IDH1 20-mer peptide, with topical imiquimod. The antigens of these receptors remain unknown. Source: PBMCs, taken from a glioma patient whose treatment included an IDH1 peptide vaccine. All receptors derive from a man aged 25-40 years with glioma. Some clones in this sample may be carry-over from other donors' samples.

The chain employs TRBV19 and TRBJ2-1, with 9 bases lining up with TRBD1. The ends lost 8 bases at V and 2 bases at J; junction bases unmatched: 1. The V gene's germline CDR1 is LNHDA and CDR2 SQIVND (reference sequence). The CDR3 contains 13 residues. The CDR3 protein is CASRTGAYNEQFF. CDR3 in DNA: TGTGCCAGTCGGACAGGGGCCTACAATGAGCAGTTCTTC.

This chain uses TRBV7-2 with TRBJ2-4; no definite D call. The CDR3 extends over 14 amino acids. Germline loops: CDR1 SGHTA, CDR2 FQGNSA. V shed 3 bases and J shed 5 bases, with 11 bases lying between them. The CDR3 reads CASSFGPSENIQYF. CDR3 nucleotide sequence: TGTGCCAGCAGCTTTGGTCCTTCCGAAAACATTCAGTACTTC.

V gene TRBV6-1 combines with J gene TRBJ2-7; perhaps D is TRBD1 or TRBD2 (7 bases each). The V end lost 0 bases, the J end lost 2 bases, and 11 bases lay between the germline ends. Germline assignment: CDR1 MNHNS and CDR2 SASEGT. This CDR3 is 15 amino acids long. In DNA form, the CDR3 reads TGTGCCAGCAGTGAAGCGTCAGGGGGGGCCTACGAGCAGTACTTC. Protein sequence: CASSEASGGAYEQYF.

The genes are TRBV4-2 and TRBJ1-1; weak D call: TRBD1 (5 bases). CDR1 is LGHNA and CDR2 is YNFKEQ in the germline V gene. Trimming removed 4 bases from V and 2 bases from J, with 17 bases in between. CDR3 length equals 16 residues. CDR3: CASSLPQQGRNTEAFF. Written as DNA, the CDR3 is TGTGCCAGCAGCCTGCCCCAGCAGGGACGAAACACTGAAGCTTTCTTT.

The chain uses TRBV18 and TRBJ2-5, with 14 bases that match TRBD2. Germline CDR1 KGHSH, CDR2 LQKENI. After removal of 3 bases from V and 5 bases from J, the junction contained 11 bases not matched to a gene. The CDR3 covers 18 residues. CDR3 protein: CASSPTAGLAGDWETQYF. CDR3 in DNA: TGTGCCAGCTCACCGACGGCGGGACTAGCGGGGGACTGGGAGACCCAGTACTTC. Looking up the rest from reference TRBV18 and TRBJ2-5 gives the full variable domain: NAGVMQNPRHLVRRRGQEARLRCSPMKGHSHVYWYRQLPEEGLKFMVYLQKENIIDESGMPKERFSAEFPKEGPSILRIQQVVRGDSAAYFCASSPTAGLAGDWETQYFGPGTRLLVL.

The rearrangement links TRBV25-1 to TRBJ1-6; D gene uncertain. Per the germline V gene, CDR1 is MGHDK and CDR2 is SYGVNS. V was cut by 4 bases and J by 7 bases, with 8 bases left in between. The CDR3 is 13 residues long. The CDR3 coding sequence is TGTGCCAGCAGTGTGTCGGGCAATTCACCCCTCCACTTT. Encoded protein: CASSVSGNSPLHF.

The chain joins TRBV15 to TRBJ2-7; 9 nucleotides agree with TRBD2. Trimming cost V 0 bases and J 0 bases; bases outside gene matches: 15. Germline values: CDR1 LNHNV, CDR2 YYDKDF (reference sequence). This CDR3 has 20 amino acids. The CDR3 coding sequence is TGTGCCACCAGCAGAGAGCTTCGGCGCGGGAGGGCCGGGTCCTCCTACGAGCAGTACTTC. Amino acid sequence: CATSRELRRGRAGSSYEQYF.

This chain connects TRBV7-9 to TRBJ2-7; 8 nucleotides line up with TRBD2. Germline V lookup: CDR1 SEHNR, CDR2 FQNEAQ (reference sequence). The CDR3 covers 15 residues. V gave up 1 base and J gave up 2 bases; unmatched junction bases: 4. DNA for the CDR3: TGTGCCAGCAGCTTAGAAGCGGGACTAGCCTACGAGCAGTACTTC. Protein product: CASSLEAGLAYEQYF.

This clone was detected only once. V gene TRBV14 combines with J gene TRBJ2-7; maybe TRBD2 (6 bases). The CDR3 contains 16 residues. In germline, CDR1 is SGHDN, CDR2 FVKESK. Trimming left V 4 bases short and J 1 base short, with 17 bases between. This chain's CDR3 is CASSLGRAGLSYEQYF. CDR3 DNA: TGTGCCAGCAGCCTAGGTAGGGCAGGACTATCCTACGAGCAGTACTTC.

V is TRBV11-3 and J is TRBJ2-1; D remains ambiguous. The CDR3 is 13 amino acids. The germline V gene encodes CDR1 SGHNT and CDR2 YENEEA. V was clipped by 3 bases and J by 5 bases, with 8 bases between them. CDR3 sequence reads: CASSFAQDNEQFF. CDR3 sequence (DNA): TGTGCCAGCAGCTTTGCACAAGACAATGAGCAGTTCTTC.

The rearrangement joins TRBV6-5 to TRBJ1-1; D unresolved. This CDR3 spans 12 amino acids. The V and J ends lost 5 bases and 8 bases respectively, with 12 bases between them. Germline CDR1 and CDR2: MNHEY and SVGAGI. Here the CDR3 reads CASSPRAGEAFF. The CDR3 region has the DNA TGTGCCAGCAGTCCGCGCGCGGGGGAAGCTTTCTTT.

The chain carries TRBV5-1 and TRBJ2-7; 12 nucleotides align to TRBD1. CDR3 size: 19 residues. Trimming removed 4 bases from V and 0 bases from J; junction bases left unmatched: 14. Germline V gene sequence: CDR1 SGHRS, CDR2 YFSETQ. CDR3 nucleotide sequence: TGCGCCAGCAGCCCACCGGGACAGGGGGCCCTACGGGCCTCCTACGAGCAGTACTTC. It codes for CASSPPGQGALRASYEQYF. The entire variable domain, with the rest obtained from reference TRBV5-1 and TRBJ2-7, is as follows: KAGVTQTPRYLIKTRGQQVTLSCSPISGHRSVSWYQQTPGQGLQFLFEYFSETQRNKGNFPGRFSGRQFSNSRSEMNVSTLELGDSALYLCASSPPGQGALRASYEQYFGPGTRLTVT.

The chain has TRBV5-4 and TRBJ2-7; 8 positions agree with TRBD1. Germline loops: CDR1 SGHNT, CDR2 YYREEE (reference sequence). The ends lost 3 bases at V and 4 bases at J; junction bases unmatched: 9. This CDR3 is 15 amino acids long. The CDR3 here is CASSSPGQVVYEQYF. Written as DNA, the CDR3 is TGTGCCAGCAGCTCTCCGGGACAGGTCGTTTACGAGCAGTACTTC.

The rearrangement uses TRBV29-1 and TRBJ2-5; possibly TRBD2 for D (5 bases). The end of the DNA fits TRBJ2-7 better, so the J call may be wrong. The germline V gene has CDR1 SQVTM and CDR2 ANQGSEA. CDR3 length: 11 residues. DNA of the CDR3: TGCAGCGTTGTGGAGGTACGCGAGCAGTACTTC. Its protein product is CSVVEVREQYF.

The chain is built from TRBV27 and TRBJ2-5; TRBD2 matches at 8 bases. V shed 6 bases, J shed 5 bases, and the junction held 8 bases outside the gene matches. The CDR3 sequence is 14 residues long. Per germline, CDR1 MNHEY and CDR2 SMNVEV (reference sequence). CDR3 in amino acids: CASSPGGGRETQYF. DNA of the CDR3: TGTGCCAGCAGCCCCGGGGGGGGTAGGGAGACCCAGTACTTC.

The V call is TRBV11-2, the J call TRBJ2-3; perhaps TRBD2 as D (6 bases). Trimming left V 4 bases short and J 7 bases short, with 24 bases between. CDR1 is SGHAT, CDR2 FQNNGV, per germline. The CDR3 consists of 17 residues. CDR3 nucleotides: TGTGCCAGCAGCTCACCCCCGGGACTGGGCCGTCATTATACGCAGTATTTT. This sequence encodes CASSSPPGLGRHYTQYF.